The entry below gives a single T cell receptor beta chain sequence along with its context. These data originate in a study of blood T cell repertoires in COVID-19. Whole-study context: Acute and convalescent COVID-19 samples came from the United States, Italy and Spain. T cells, B-cell-depleted T cells, or PBMCs provided the cDNA or gDNA that served as material.

In the original analysis: Reference gene primer amplification yielded estimated nucleated cell counts. TCRdb's copy holds only in-frame clones and misses some; the assay was immunoSEQ multiplex PCR. V and J calls plus clone size are reproduced from that table; the DNA served to infer D and trimming. The sample records about 64,000 clones, roughly 88% being singletons. Trimming removed 6 bases at V and 0 bases at J, with 12 bases between. CDR1 is SGHDT, CDR2 YYEEEE, per germline. The CDR3 runs to 14 residues. The clonotype originates from an older woman with acute or convalescent COVID-19. Sequenced: peripheral blood. This rearrangement joins TRBV5-6 to TRBJ1-1; D is ambiguous. CDR3 DNA sequence: TGTGCCAGCACCCGAGGTGTGATGAACACTGAAGCTTTCTTT. It encodes CASTRGVMNTEAFF. Using reference TRBV5-6 and TRBJ1-1 for the parts outside the CDR3, the full variable domain is DAGVTQSPTHLIKTRGQQVTLRCSPKSGHDTVSWYQQALGQGPQFIFQYYEEEERQRGNFPDRFSGHQFPNYSSELNVNALLLGDSALYLCASTRGVMNTEAFFGQGTRLTVV.